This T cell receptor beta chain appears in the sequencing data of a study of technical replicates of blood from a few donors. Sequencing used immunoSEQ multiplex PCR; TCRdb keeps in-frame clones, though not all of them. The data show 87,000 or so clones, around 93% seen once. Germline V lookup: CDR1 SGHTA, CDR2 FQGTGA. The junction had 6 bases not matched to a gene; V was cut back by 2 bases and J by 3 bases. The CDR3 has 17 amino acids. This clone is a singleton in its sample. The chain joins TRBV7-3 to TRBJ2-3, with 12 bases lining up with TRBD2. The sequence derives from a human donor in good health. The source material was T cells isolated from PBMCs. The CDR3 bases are TGTGCCAGCAGCTTAGAGACTAGCGGGAGTTGGACAGATACGCAGTATTTT. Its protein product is CASSLETSGSWTDTQYF. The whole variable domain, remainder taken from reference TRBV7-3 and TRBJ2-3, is GAGVSQTPSNKVTEKGKYVELRCDPISGHTALYWYRQSLGQGPEFLIYFQGTGAADDSGLPNDRFFAVRPEGSVSTLKIQRTERGDSAVYLCASSLETSGSWTDTQYFGPGTRLTVL.